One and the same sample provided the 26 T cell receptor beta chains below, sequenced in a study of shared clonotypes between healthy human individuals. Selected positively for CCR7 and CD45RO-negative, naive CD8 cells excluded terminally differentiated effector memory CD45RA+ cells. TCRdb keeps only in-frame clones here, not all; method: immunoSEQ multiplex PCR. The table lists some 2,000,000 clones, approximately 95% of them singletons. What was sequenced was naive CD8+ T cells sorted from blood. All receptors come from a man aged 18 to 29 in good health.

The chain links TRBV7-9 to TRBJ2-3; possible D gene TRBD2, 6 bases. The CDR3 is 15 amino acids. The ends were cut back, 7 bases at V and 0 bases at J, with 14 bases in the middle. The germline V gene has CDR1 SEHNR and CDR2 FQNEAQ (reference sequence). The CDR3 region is CASIPESGSTDTQYF. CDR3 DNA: TGTGCCAGCATACCGGAGAGCGGGAGCACAGATACGCAGTATTTT.

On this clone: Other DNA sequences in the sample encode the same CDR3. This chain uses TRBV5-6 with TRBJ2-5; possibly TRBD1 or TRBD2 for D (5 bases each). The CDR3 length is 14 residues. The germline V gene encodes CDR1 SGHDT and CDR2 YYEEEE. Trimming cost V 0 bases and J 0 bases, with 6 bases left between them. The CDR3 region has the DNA TGTGCCAGCAGCTTGGGGGGGTACCAAGAGACCCAGTACTTC. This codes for CASSLGGYQETQYF.

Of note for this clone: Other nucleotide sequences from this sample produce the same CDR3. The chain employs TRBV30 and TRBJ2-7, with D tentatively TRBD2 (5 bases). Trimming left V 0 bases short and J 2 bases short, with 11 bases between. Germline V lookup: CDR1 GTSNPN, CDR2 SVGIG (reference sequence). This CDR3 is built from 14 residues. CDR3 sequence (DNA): TGTGCCTGGAGTGTAGGGAGCGGAGCCTACGAGCAGTACTTC. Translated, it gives CAWSVGSGAYEQYF.

The CDR3 sequence: CASSPSRGASYEQYF. The CDR3 region has the DNA TGTGCCAGCAGTCCTTCTCGTGGGGCCTCCTACGAGCAGTACTTC. The rearrangement uses TRBV2 and TRBJ2-7, with D maybe TRBD1 (5 bases). V was shortened by 5 bases and J by 0 bases, with 14 bases between the two germline ends. Germline CDR1 reads SNHLY; CDR2 reads FYNNEI. This CDR3 region has 15 residues.

The CDR3 sequence: CASSALAGDHYEQYF. The CDR3, as DNA: TGCGCCAGCAGCGCACTAGCGGGGGATCACTACGAGCAGTACTTC. V gene TRBV4-1 combines with J gene TRBJ2-7; TRBD2 aligns across 11 bases. Germline values: CDR1 MGHRA, CDR2 YSYEKL. With 5 bases clipped from V and 3 bases from J, the junction kept 6 bases outside the gene matches. CDR3 length equals 15 residues.

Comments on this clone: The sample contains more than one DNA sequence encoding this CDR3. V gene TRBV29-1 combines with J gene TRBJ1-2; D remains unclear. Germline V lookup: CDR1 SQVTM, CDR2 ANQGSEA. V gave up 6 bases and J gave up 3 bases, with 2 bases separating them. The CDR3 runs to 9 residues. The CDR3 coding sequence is TGCAGCGTCGACTATGGCTACACCTTC. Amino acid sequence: CSVDYGYTF. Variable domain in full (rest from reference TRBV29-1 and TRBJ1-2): SAVISQKPSRDICQRGTSLTIQCQVDSQVTMMFWYRQQPGQSLTLIATANQGSEATYESGFVIDKFPISRPNLTFSTLTVSNMSPEDSSIYLCSVDYGYTFGSGTRLTVV.

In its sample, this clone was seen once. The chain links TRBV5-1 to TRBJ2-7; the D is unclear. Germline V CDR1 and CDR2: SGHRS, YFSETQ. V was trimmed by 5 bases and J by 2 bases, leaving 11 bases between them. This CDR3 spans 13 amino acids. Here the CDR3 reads CASRLDRPYEQYF. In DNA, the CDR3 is TGCGCCAGCAGATTAGACCGCCCCTACGAGCAGTACTTC.

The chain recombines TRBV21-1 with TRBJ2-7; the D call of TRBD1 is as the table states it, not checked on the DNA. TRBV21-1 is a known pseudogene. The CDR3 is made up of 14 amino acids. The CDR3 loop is CASSGLTGGHEQYF. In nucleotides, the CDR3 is TGTGCCAGCAGCGGACTCACAGGGGGCCACGAGCAGTACTTC.

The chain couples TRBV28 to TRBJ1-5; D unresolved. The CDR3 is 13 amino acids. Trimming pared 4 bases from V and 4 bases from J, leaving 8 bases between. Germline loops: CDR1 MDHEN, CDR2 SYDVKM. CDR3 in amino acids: CASSWADNQPQHF. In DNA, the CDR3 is TGTGCCAGCAGTTGGGCAGATAATCAGCCCCAGCATTTT.

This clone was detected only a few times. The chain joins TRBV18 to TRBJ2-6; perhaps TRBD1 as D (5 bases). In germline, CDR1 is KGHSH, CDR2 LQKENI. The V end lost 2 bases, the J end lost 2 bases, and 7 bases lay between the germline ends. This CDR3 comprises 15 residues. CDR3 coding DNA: TGTGCCAGCTCACCAGGGGCAACTGGGGCCAACGTCCTGACTTTC. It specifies CASSPGATGANVLTF.

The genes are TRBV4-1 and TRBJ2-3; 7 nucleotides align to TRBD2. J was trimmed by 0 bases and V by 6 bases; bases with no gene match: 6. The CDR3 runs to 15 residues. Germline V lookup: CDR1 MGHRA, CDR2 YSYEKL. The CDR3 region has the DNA TGCGCCAGCAGTCAACGGGGGGAGAGCACAGATACGCAGTATTTT. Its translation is CASSQRGESTDTQYF.

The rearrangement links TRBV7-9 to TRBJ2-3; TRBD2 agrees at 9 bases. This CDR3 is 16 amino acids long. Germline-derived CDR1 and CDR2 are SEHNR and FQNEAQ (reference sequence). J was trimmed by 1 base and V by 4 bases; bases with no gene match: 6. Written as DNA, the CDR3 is TGTGCCAGCAGCTCGAGACTAGCGGTAGGCACAGATACGCAGTATTTT. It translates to CASSSRLAVGTDTQYF. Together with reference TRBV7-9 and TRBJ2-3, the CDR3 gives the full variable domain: DTGVSQNPRHKITKRGQNVTFRCDPISEHNRLYWYRQTLGQGPEFLTYFQNEAQLEKSRLLSDRFSAERPKGSFSTLEIQRTEQGDSAMYLCASSSRLAVGTDTQYFGPGTRLTVL.

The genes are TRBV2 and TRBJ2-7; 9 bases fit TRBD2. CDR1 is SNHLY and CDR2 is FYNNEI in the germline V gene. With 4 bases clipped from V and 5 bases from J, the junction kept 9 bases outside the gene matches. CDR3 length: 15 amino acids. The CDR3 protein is CASSVGLAEGHEQYF. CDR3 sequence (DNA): TGTGCCAGCAGTGTGGGACTAGCCGAGGGCCACGAGCAGTACTTC.

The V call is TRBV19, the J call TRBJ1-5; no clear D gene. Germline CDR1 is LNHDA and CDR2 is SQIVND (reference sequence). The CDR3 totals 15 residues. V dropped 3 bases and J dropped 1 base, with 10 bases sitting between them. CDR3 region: CASSIVVQSNQPQHF. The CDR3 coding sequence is TGTGCCAGTAGTATCGTGGTCCAGAGCAATCAGCCCCAGCATTTT.

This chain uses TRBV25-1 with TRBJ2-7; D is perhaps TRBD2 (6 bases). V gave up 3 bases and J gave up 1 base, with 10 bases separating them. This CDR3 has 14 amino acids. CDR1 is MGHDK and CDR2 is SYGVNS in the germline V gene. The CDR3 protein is CASSDLALSYEQYF. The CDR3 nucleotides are TGTGCCAGCAGTGACCTAGCGCTGTCCTACGAGCAGTACTTC.

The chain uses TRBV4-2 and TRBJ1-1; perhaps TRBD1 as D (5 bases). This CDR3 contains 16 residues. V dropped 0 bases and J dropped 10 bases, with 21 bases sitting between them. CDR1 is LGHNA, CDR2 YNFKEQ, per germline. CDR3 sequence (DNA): TGTGCCAGCAGCCAAGAAGGCGAGGGGCGGGAGATGGGAGCTTTCTTT. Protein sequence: CASSQEGEGREMGAFF.

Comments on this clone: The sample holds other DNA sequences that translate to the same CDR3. The CDR3 loop reads CAISGGSEQYF. The CDR3 bases are TGTGCCATCAGTGGAGGATCCGAGCAGTACTTC. This chain joins TRBV10-3 and TRBJ2-7, with D hard to call. Trimming removed 4 bases at V and 6 bases at J, with 7 bases between. This CDR3 has 11 residues. In germline, CDR1 is ENHRY, CDR2 SYGVKD.

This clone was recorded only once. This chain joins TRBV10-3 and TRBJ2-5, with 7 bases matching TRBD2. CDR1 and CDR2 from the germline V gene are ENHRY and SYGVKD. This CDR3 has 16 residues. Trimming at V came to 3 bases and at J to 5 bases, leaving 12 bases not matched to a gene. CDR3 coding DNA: TGTGCCATCAGTGACCGGGCTAGCGGCTCCTTGGAGACCCAGTACTTC. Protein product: CAISDRASGSLETQYF.

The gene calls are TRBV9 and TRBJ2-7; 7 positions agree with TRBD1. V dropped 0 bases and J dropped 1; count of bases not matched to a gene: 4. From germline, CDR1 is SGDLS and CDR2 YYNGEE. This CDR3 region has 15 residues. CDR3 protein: CASSVEGAWSYEQYF. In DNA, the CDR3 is TGTGCCAGCAGCGTAGAGGGGGCTTGGTCCTACGAGCAGTACTTC.

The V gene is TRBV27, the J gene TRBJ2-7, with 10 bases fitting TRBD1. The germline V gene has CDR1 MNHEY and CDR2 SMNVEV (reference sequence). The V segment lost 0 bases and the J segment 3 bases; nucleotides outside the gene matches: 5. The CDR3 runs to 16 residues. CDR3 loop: CASSLSRGTGVYEQYF. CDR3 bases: TGTGCCAGCAGTTTATCCCGCGGGACAGGGGTCTACGAGCAGTACTTC.

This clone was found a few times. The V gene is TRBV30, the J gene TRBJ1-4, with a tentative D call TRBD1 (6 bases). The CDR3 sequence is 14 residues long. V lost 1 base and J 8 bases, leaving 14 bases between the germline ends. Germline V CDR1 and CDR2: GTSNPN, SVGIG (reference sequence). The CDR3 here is CAWSGRDTKEKLFF. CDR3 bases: TGTGCCTGGAGTGGCCGGGACACGAAGGAAAAACTGTTTTTT.

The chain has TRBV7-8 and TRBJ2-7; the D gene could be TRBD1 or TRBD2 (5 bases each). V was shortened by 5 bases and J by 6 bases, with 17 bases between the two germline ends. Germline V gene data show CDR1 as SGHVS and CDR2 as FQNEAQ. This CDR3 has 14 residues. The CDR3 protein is CASSPGTGRSEQYF. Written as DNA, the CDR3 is TGTGCCAGCAGCCCTGGGACGGGACGTAGCGAGCAGTACTTC.

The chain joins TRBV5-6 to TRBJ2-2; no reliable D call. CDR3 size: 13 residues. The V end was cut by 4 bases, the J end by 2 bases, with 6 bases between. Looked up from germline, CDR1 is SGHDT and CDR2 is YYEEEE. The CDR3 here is CASSELNTGELFF. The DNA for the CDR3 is TGTGCCAGCAGCGAGTTAAACACCGGGGAGCTGTTTTTT.

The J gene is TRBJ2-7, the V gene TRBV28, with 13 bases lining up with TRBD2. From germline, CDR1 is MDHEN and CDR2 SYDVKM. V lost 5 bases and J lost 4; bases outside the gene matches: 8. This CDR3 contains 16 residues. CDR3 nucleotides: TGTGCCAGCAGTCTCGGACTAGCGGGGGTCCCGTACGAGCAGTACTTC. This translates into CASSLGLAGVPYEQYF. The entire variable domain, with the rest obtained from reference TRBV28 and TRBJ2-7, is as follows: DVKVTQSSRYLVKRTGEKVFLECVQDMDHENMFWYRQDPGLGLRLIYFSYDVKMKEKGDIPEGYSVSREKKERFSLILESASTNQTSMYLCASSLGLAGVPYEQYFGPGTRLTVT.

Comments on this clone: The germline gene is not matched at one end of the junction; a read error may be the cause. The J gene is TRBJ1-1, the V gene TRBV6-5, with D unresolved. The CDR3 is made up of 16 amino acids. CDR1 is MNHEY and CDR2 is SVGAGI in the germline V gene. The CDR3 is CASSYSYGHTNAEAFF. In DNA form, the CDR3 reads TGTGCCAGCAGTTACTCGTACGGCCATACGAACGCTGAAGCTTTCTTT.

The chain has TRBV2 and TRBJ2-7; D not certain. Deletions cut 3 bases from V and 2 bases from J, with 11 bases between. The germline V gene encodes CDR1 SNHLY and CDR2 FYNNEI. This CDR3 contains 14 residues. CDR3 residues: CASSDPASTYEQYF. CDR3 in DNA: TGTGCCAGCAGTGATCCGGCGAGCACCTACGAGCAGTACTTC.